The 21 T cell receptor beta chains given below trace back to one sample, sequenced in a study of OX40 agonist ivuxolimab in advanced cancers. Library creation used the immunoSEQ multiplex PCR assay. The table comes from immuneACCESS by way of TCRdb, which keeps in-frame sequences with V and J called. Part of the clones is missing from these tables; in studies checked, under half for an unresolved V gene and the rest for unknown reasons. This sample is represented by 45,000 to 60,000 clones; 85% to 95% of them were singletons. The top ten clones comprise almost 25% of the sample. Here the sequenced sample was CD4+ or CD8+ T cells sorted from blood, taken in a trial of the OX40 agonist ivuxolimab. All receptors derive from an adult with an advanced solid tumor such as melanoma, head and neck, liver or kidney cancer.

V is TRBV7-8 and J is TRBJ1-5; D is unclear. Germline loops: CDR1 SGHVS, CDR2 FQNEAQ. The CDR3 has 15 residues. The V and J ends lost 2 bases and 0 bases respectively, with 8 bases between them. This chain's CDR3 is CASSLNGDSNQPQHF. The CDR3 region has the DNA TGTGCCAGCAGCTTAAATGGGGATAGCAATCAGCCCCAGCATTTT.

The chain uses TRBV7-2 and TRBJ1-1, with 7 bases that match TRBD1. Losses at the gene ends were 5 bases for V and 0 bases for J; bases not matched to a gene: 12. The CDR3 sequence is 17 residues long. Germline assignment: CDR1 SGHTA and CDR2 FQGNSA. CDR3 DNA sequence: TGTGCCAGCAGCATCCTACAGGGGCCAATTATGAACACTGAAGCTTTCTTT. It specifies CASSILQGPIMNTEAFF.

This clone showed up just a few times. This sequence joins TRBV7-8 and TRBJ2-1; 11 nucleotides agree with TRBD2. The germline V gene encodes CDR1 SGHVS and CDR2 FQNEAQ. The J segment lost 8 bases and the V segment lost 5 bases, leaving 8 bases of the junction unmatched. CDR3 size: 15 residues. This chain's CDR3 is CASSPRLAGRDEQFF. The CDR3 bases are TGTGCCAGCAGCCCACGACTAGCGGGAAGAGATGAGCAGTTCTTC.

The chain joins TRBV7-8 to TRBJ2-7; D remains unclear. The CDR3 totals 13 residues. Germline V lookup: CDR1 SGHVS, CDR2 FQNEAQ. Trimming shortened V by 3 bases and J by 0 bases, and 6 bases separated the two germline ends. This chain's CDR3 is CASSFPSSYEQYF. CDR3 nucleotides: TGTGCCAGCAGCTTCCCTAGCTCCTACGAGCAGTACTTC. Together with reference TRBV7-8 and TRBJ2-7, the CDR3 gives the full variable domain: GAGVSQSPRYKVAKRGQDVALRCDPISGHVSLFWYQQALGQGPEFLTYFQNEAQLDKSGLPSDRFFAERPEGSVSTLKIQRTQQEDSAVYLCASSFPSSYEQYFGPGTRLTVT.

The chain links TRBV4-3 to TRBJ2-3; 9 positions match TRBD2. The ends lost 4 bases at V and 6 bases at J; junction bases unmatched: 14. This CDR3 comprises 17 residues. Germline-derived CDR1 and CDR2 are LGHNA and YSLEER. As DNA, the CDR3 is TGCGCCAGCAGCCCTACTCCCCTAGCGGGACAAGCGGATACGCAGTATTTT. Its protein is CASSPTPLAGQADTQYF.

The rearrangement uses TRBV28 and TRBJ2-3; D may be TRBD1 or TRBD2 (5 bases each). Germline CDR1 MDHEN, CDR2 SYDVKM. Trimming cost V 3 bases and J 2 bases, with 12 bases left between them. This CDR3 is 15 amino acids long. In DNA, the CDR3 is TGTGCCAGCAGTTTTGAGGGACGTTACACAGATACGCAGTATTTT. It codes for CASSFEGRYTDTQYF.

The rearrangement joins TRBV28 to TRBJ2-1, with 10 nucleotides matching TRBD2. CDR1 MDHEN and CDR2 SYDVKM come from the germline V gene. The V segment lost 6 bases and the J segment 4 bases; nucleotides outside the gene matches: 9. The CDR3 length is 16 residues. This CDR3 is CASRLGSSGRYNEQFF. DNA for the CDR3: TGTGCCAGCAGACTGGGCTCTAGCGGGAGATACAATGAGCAGTTCTTC.

This chain joins TRBV11-3 and TRBJ2-3; 12 bases are a match to TRBD2. The CDR3 length is 17 residues. After removal of 5 bases from V and 3 bases from J, the junction contained 9 bases not matched to a gene. The germline gives CDR1 SGHNT, CDR2 YENEEA. DNA for the CDR3: TGTGCCAGCAGCGCCCGACTAGCGGGAGTTCTGACAGATACGCAGTATTTT. Translated: CASSARLAGVLTDTQYF. The full variable domain, with the rest looked up from reference TRBV11-3 and TRBJ2-3, is EAGVVQSPRYKIIEKKQPVAFWCNPISGHNTLYWYLQNLGQGPELLIRYENEEAVDDSQLPKDRFSAERLKGVDSTLKIQPAELGDSAVYLCASSARLAGVLTDTQYFGPGTRLTVL.

This clone appeared a few times. This chain joins TRBV28 and TRBJ2-1; D tentatively reads TRBD1 or TRBD2 (5 bases each). The length of the CDR3 is 16 residues. Germline V gene data show CDR1 as MDHEN and CDR2 as SYDVKM. With 3 bases removed from V and 4 bases from J, the gap between germline ends came to 16 bases. The CDR3 region has the DNA TGTGCCAGCAGTTTCCCGGGACGACCCCTGTACAATGAGCAGTTCTTC. Amino acids: CASSFPGRPLYNEQFF. The full variable domain, completed using reference TRBV28 and TRBJ2-1, is DVKVTQSSRYLVKRTGEKVFLECVQDMDHENMFWYRQDPGLGLRLIYFSYDVKMKEKGDIPEGYSVSREKKERFSLILESASTNQTSMYLCASSFPGRPLYNEQFFGPGTRLTVL.

This rearrangement joins TRBV28 to TRBJ1-2; D unclear. Germline CDR1 and CDR2: MDHEN and SYDVKM. CDR3 size: 9 residues. This CDR3 is CPRIYGYTF. Written as DNA, the CDR3 is TGTCCCCGGATCTATGGCTACACCTTC.

The CDR3 DNA reads as TGTGCCAGCAGCTTGAGCTGGTTTGGAGGGAACACCGGGGAGCTGTTTTTT. It encodes CASSLSWFGGNTGELFF. The rearrangement uses TRBV5-8 and TRBJ2-2, with a weak D call TRBD2 (5 bases). This CDR3 spans 17 amino acids. The germline gives CDR1 SGHTS, CDR2 YDEGEE. Between the trimmed V and J ends, which lost 1 base and 1 base, there was a span of 14 bases. The full variable domain, in which reference TRBV5-8 and TRBJ2-2 provide the parts outside the CDR3, is EAGVTQSPTHLIKTRGQQATLRCSPISGHTSVYWYQQALGLGLQFLLWYDEGEERNRGNFPPRFSGRQFPNYSSELNVNALELEDSALYLCASSLSWFGGNTGELFFGEGSRLTVL.

The V call is TRBV28, the J call TRBJ2-2; D unresolved. Trimming pared 6 bases from V and 4 bases from J, leaving 9 bases between. The CDR3 totals 13 residues. Germline CDR1 and CDR2: MDHEN and SYDVKM. CDR3 in DNA: TGTGCCAGCAGCCTCCGACGCACCGGGGAGCTGTTTTTT. Translating gives CASSLRRTGELFF.

The genes are TRBV7-6 and TRBJ1-5; possible D gene TRBD1, 5 bases. Germline values: CDR1 SGHVS, CDR2 FNYEAQ. The CDR3 is made up of 13 amino acids. Trimming shortened V by 1 base and J by 10 bases, and 11 bases separated the two germline ends. The CDR3 is CASSLERGDPQHF. The DNA of the CDR3 is TGTGCCAGCAGCTTAGAACGGGGCGATCCCCAGCATTTT.

V gene TRBV19 combines with J gene TRBJ1-4, with D unresolved. Trimming cost V 3 bases and J 8 bases, with 13 bases left between them. The CDR3 is 14 residues long. Germline loops: CDR1 LNHDA, CDR2 SQIVND (reference sequence). CDR3 sequence reads: CASSIVLVGEKLFF. CDR3 in DNA: TGTGCCAGTAGTATCGTACTCGTAGGCGAAAAACTGTTTTTT.

The chain links TRBV5-1 to TRBJ2-2; TRBD2 aligns across 10 bases. The junction had 16 bases not matched to a gene; V was cut back by 2 bases and J by 6 bases. This CDR3 contains 19 residues. CDR1 and CDR2 (germline): SGHRS, YFSETQ. CDR3 DNA: TGCGCCAGCAGCTTTTTTGGACTAGCGGAGCTAGGTGCGTCCGGGGAGCTGTTTTTT. Protein: CASSFFGLAELGASGELFF. Combining the CDR3 with reference TRBV5-1 and TRBJ2-2 gives the whole variable domain KAGVTQTPRYLIKTRGQQVTLSCSPISGHRSVSWYQQTPGQGLQFLFEYFSETQRNKGNFPGRFSGRQFSNSRSEMNVSTLELGDSALYLCASSFFGLAELGASGELFFGEGSRLTVL.

The chain has TRBV9 and TRBJ1-1, with D tentatively TRBD1 (6 bases). V shed 7 bases and J shed 11 bases, with 18 bases lying between them. Germline V CDR1 and CDR2: SGDLS, YYNGEE. The CDR3 contains 12 residues. The CDR3 loop is CASVAVEGGAFF. CDR3 nucleotide sequence: TGTGCCAGCGTCGCCGTGGAGGGGGGGGCTTTCTTT.

The J gene is TRBJ2-7, the V gene TRBV4-2; 9 bases line up with TRBD2. With 1 base clipped from V and 2 bases from J, the junction kept 6 bases outside the gene matches. This CDR3 spans 16 amino acids. Germline V lookup: CDR1 LGHNA, CDR2 YNFKEQ. The CDR3 nucleotides read TGTGCCAGCAGCCAAGGGGGAGCGGGAGGCGCCTACGAGCAGTACTTC. Amino acids: CASSQGGAGGAYEQYF.

This rearrangement joins TRBV4-3 to TRBJ2-7; TRBD1 or TRBD2 may be the D gene (5 bases each). This CDR3 is 15 amino acids long. Germline CDR1 reads LGHNA; CDR2 reads YSLEER. The V gene lost 0 bases and the J gene lost 0 bases, with 9 bases spanning the gap. CDR3 nucleotide sequence: TGCGCCAGCAGCCAAGAAAATGGGGGCTCCTACGAGCAGTACTTC. Translating it yields CASSQENGGSYEQYF.

V and J are TRBV28 and TRBJ2-1; 15 positions match TRBD2. The germline V gene encodes CDR1 MDHEN and CDR2 SYDVKM. With V trimmed by 6 bases and J by 7 bases, 7 bases remained unmatched. CDR3 length: 16 amino acids. CDR3: CASRWTSGRARNEQFF. In DNA form, the CDR3 reads TGTGCCAGCAGATGGACTAGCGGGAGGGCCAGGAATGAGCAGTTCTTC.

This clone was found once. The gene calls are TRBV5-6 and TRBJ2-7; TRBD1 might be the D (6 bases). Germline CDR1 SGHDT, CDR2 YYEEEE. This CDR3 contains 13 residues. V dropped 4 bases and J dropped 3 bases, with 11 bases sitting between them. As DNA, the CDR3 is TGTGCCAGCAGCCGACAGGAGATCTACGAGCAGTACTTC. Its translation: CASSRQEIYEQYF. The full variable domain, its missing parts supplied by reference TRBV5-6 and TRBJ2-7, is DAGVTQSPTHLIKTRGQQVTLRCSPKSGHDTVSWYQQALGQGPQFIFQYYEEEERQRGNFPDRFSGHQFPNYSSELNVNALLLGDSALYLCASSRQEIYEQYFGPGTRLTVT.

Written as DNA, the CDR3 is TGTGCCAGTAGTATAGACAGGGTCAAGTTTGTCTATGAGCAGTTCTTC. Translating it yields CASSIDRVKFVYEQFF. The rearrangement links TRBV19 to TRBJ2-1; maybe TRBD1 (5 bases). The CDR3 loop spans 16 amino acids. The V end lost 0 bases, the J end lost 8 bases, and 17 bases lay between the germline ends. The germline V gene has CDR1 LNHDA and CDR2 SQIVND (reference sequence).